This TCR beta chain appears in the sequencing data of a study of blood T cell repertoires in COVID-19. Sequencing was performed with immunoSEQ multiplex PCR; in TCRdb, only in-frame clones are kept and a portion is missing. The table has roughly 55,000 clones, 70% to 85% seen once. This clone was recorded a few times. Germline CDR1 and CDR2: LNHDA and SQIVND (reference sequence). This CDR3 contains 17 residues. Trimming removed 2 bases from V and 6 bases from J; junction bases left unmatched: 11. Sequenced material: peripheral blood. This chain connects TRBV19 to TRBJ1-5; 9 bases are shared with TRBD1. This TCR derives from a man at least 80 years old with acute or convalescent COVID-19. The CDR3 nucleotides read TGTGCCAGTAGTATAAGGGGACAGGGAGGGAACAGTCAGCCCCAGCATTTT. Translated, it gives CASSIRGQGGNSQPQHF.